The T cell receptor beta chain under discussion was sequenced for a study of PD-1 blockade in classical Hodgkin lymphoma. All patients experienced relapse after autologous stem cell transplantation, and brentuximab vedotin exposure was variable. Some clones are missing from TCRdb's copy, which holds only in-frame ones; the method was immunoSEQ multiplex PCR. The table includes 20,000 to 25,000 clones, over 65% detected once. This TCR was sampled from a human donor with classical Hodgkin lymphoma. This specimen consisted of peripheral blood mononuclear cells (PBMCs), obtained before the second cycle of nivolumab.

The CDR3 is CAWSVLQGAGEQYF. Written as DNA, the CDR3 is TGTGCCTGGAGTGTACTGCAGGGGGCTGGTGAGCAGTACTTC. V usage is TRBV30 and J usage is TRBJ2-7; 8 positions agree with TRBD1. With V trimmed by 0 bases and J by 7 bases, 8 bases remained unmatched. CDR3 length: 14 residues. Looked up from germline, CDR1 is GTSNPN and CDR2 is SVGIG (reference sequence).